Sequencing of this T cell receptor beta chain was carried out in a study of blood T cell repertoires in COVID-19. Study as a whole: The analysed material was cDNA or gDNA that came from T cells, B-cell-depleted T cells, or PBMCs.

As processed by the authors: Amplified reference gene primers provided the basis for estimating nucleated cell counts. The table came from immunoSEQ multiplex PCR; TCRdb's copy has only in-frame clones and leaves some out. V and J calls and clone size are as listed in that table; D and trimming were resolved from the DNA. Among around 450,000 clones listed, roughly 87% were seen once. There are 12 residues in the CDR3. Germline V gene data show CDR1 as SNHLY and CDR2 as FYNNEI. V dropped 5 bases and J dropped 7; count of bases not matched to a gene: 1. This clonotype was sampled from a man aged 18-30 years who had recovered from COVID-19. What was sequenced was PBMCs or T cells enriched from blood (not recorded which). The chain carries TRBV2 and TRBJ2-1; 8 positions match TRBD2. The CDR3 here is CASSTSGNEQFF. For the CDR3, the DNA is TGTGCCAGCAGTACTAGCGGAAATGAGCAGTTCTTC.